Following are 19 T cell receptor beta chains from one sample sequenced in a study of blood T cell repertoires in COVID-19 (dated by TCRdb to 2019 to 2021). The library came from the immunoSEQ multiplex PCR assay. Sourced from immuneACCESS, this table was stored by TCRdb with only in-frame sequences that have V and J called. A share of the clones is absent; for the studies checked, an unresolved V gene accounts for under half, and the remainder has no known explanation. The sample profile shows about 130,000 clones; 86% of them were found once. The ten largest clones take up over 10% of the sample. The sequenced sample consisted of peripheral blood. The receptors were gathered from a woman in her 70s with COVID-19, enrolled during active disease.

The genes are TRBV5-5 and TRBJ1-2, with D possibly TRBD1 on 6 matching bases. CDR1 is SGHKS and CDR2 is YYEKEE in the germline V gene (reference sequence). Deletions cut 4 bases from V and 8 bases from J, with 15 bases between. The CDR3 runs to 13 residues. The CDR3 here is CASSNDVRGGYTF. In DNA form, the CDR3 reads TGTGCCAGCAGCAATGACGTCAGGGGAGGCTACACCTTC.

J is TRBJ2-7 and V is TRBV19; 10 nucleotides line up with TRBD2. The CDR3 totals 16 residues. With V trimmed by 4 bases and J by 6 bases, 12 bases remained unmatched. Germline assignment: CDR1 LNHDA and CDR2 SQIVND (reference sequence). The CDR3 sequence is CASSTRASGGYLEQYF. DNA for the CDR3: TGTGCCAGTAGTACTCGGGCTAGCGGGGGATATCTCGAGCAGTACTTC.

This chain joins TRBV7-3 and TRBJ2-1, with 11 bases aligning to TRBD2. Trimming removed 5 bases from V and 11 bases from J; junction bases left unmatched: 8. This CDR3 region has 14 residues. From germline, CDR1 is SGHTA and CDR2 FQGTGA. The CDR3 is CASSMGLADVKQFF. The CDR3 region has the DNA TGTGCCAGCAGCATGGGACTAGCGGACGTGAAGCAGTTCTTC.

The rearrangement links TRBV2 to TRBJ1-3; 10 nucleotides align to TRBD1. The CDR3 spans 15 residues. Germline V gene sequence: CDR1 SNHLY, CDR2 FYNNEI. V was clipped by 7 bases and J by 2 bases; unmatched bases: 5. The chain's CDR3 is CASTLDRGTGNTIYF. Here the CDR3 DNA reads TGTGCCAGCACCTTGGACAGGGGGACTGGAAACACCATATATTTT.

The chain joins TRBV28 to TRBJ1-4; TRBD1 is a possible D gene (5 bases). Deletions cut 6 bases from V and 8 bases from J, with 19 bases between. Germline loops: CDR1 MDHEN, CDR2 SYDVKM. CDR3 length: 15 residues. As DNA, the CDR3 is TGTGCCAGCAGGGCCAGGGTCGCTTCTACGGAAAAACTGTTTTTT. This encodes CASRARVASTEKLFF. The whole variable domain, filled in from reference TRBV28 and TRBJ1-4, reads DVKVTQSSRYLVKRTGEKVFLECVQDMDHENMFWYRQDPGLGLRLIYFSYDVKMKEKGDIPEGYSVSREKKERFSLILESASTNQTSMYLCASRARVASTEKLFFGSGTQLSVL.

The rearrangement joins TRBV28 to TRBJ1-1; 9 positions match TRBD1. This CDR3 has 15 amino acids. J gave up 1 base and V 7 bases, and 7 bases lay outside the gene matches. Germline loops: CDR1 MDHEN, CDR2 SYDVKM. This CDR3 reads CASILDRGTNTEAFF. DNA of the CDR3: TGTGCCAGCATCCTGGACAGGGGCACGAACACTGAAGCTTTCTTT.

The genes are TRBV28 and TRBJ2-3, with TRBD2 matching 8 bases. This CDR3 is 18 amino acids long. The V segment lost 5 bases and the J segment 1 base; nucleotides outside the gene matches: 14. The germline V gene has CDR1 MDHEN and CDR2 SYDVKM. CDR3 DNA sequence: TGTGCCAGCAGTCTTCCCACTGCGCGGGGGGCGCGCACAGATACGCAGTATTTT. This translates into CASSLPTARGARTDTQYF.

V is TRBV2 and J is TRBJ1-1, with D perhaps matching TRBD1 (5 bases). Deletions cut 8 bases from V and 2 bases from J, with 15 bases between. Germline-derived CDR1 and CDR2 are SNHLY and FYNNEI. The CDR3 consists of 14 residues. As DNA, the CDR3 is TGTGCCAGCGCCCCCACAGGCACCAACACTGAAGCTTTCTTT. This translates into CASAPTGTNTEAFF. Together with reference TRBV2 and TRBJ1-1, the CDR3 gives the full variable domain: EPEVTQTPSHQVTQMGQEVILRCVPISNHLYFYWYRQILGQKVEFLVSFYNNEISEKSEIFDDQFSVERPDGSNFTLKIRSTKLEDSAMYFCASAPTGTNTEAFFGQGTRLTVV.

This sequence joins TRBV19 and TRBJ1-5; tentatively, D is TRBD1 (5 bases). CDR3 length: 14 residues. V lost 8 bases to trimming and J lost 0 bases, with 11 bases between them. Germline CDR1 reads LNHDA; CDR2 reads SQIVND (reference sequence). The CDR3 DNA reads TGTGCCAGTTTGCGGGGGAATAGCAATCAGCCCCAGCATTTT. This translates into CASLRGNSNQPQHF.

V usage is TRBV5-1 and J usage is TRBJ2-3; D unresolved. This CDR3 has 16 amino acids. The germline V and J ends were trimmed by 0 bases and 1 base, with 12 bases remaining between them. Germline V CDR1 and CDR2: SGHRS, YFSETQ. CDR3 in DNA: TGCGCCAGCAGCTTGGAACGGAGACCTGGCACAGATACGCAGTATTTT. Its protein product is CASSLERRPGTDTQYF.

The gene calls are TRBV5-4 and TRBJ1-1; no definite D call. In germline, CDR1 is SGHNT, CDR2 YYREEE (reference sequence). This CDR3 is 15 amino acids long. The V end was cut by 0 bases, the J end by 2 bases, with 11 bases between. The CDR3 sequence: CASSLEAQENTEAFF. DNA for the CDR3: TGTGCCAGCAGCTTGGAGGCGCAGGAAAACACTGAAGCTTTCTTT. Looking up the rest from reference TRBV5-4 and TRBJ1-1 gives the full variable domain: ETGVTQSPTHLIKTRGQQVTLRCSSQSGHNTVSWYQQALGQGPQFIFQYYREEENGRGNFPPRFSGLQFPNYSSELNVNALELDDSALYLCASSLEAQENTEAFFGQGTRLTVV.

The rearrangement uses TRBV7-3 and TRBJ2-1, with D possibly being TRBD2 (6 bases). Trimming took 5 bases from V and 0 from J, leaving 11 bases between them. CDR3 length: 15 residues. Per germline, CDR1 SGHTA and CDR2 FQGTGA. The CDR3 nucleotides read TGTGCCAGCAGCACACGGGGGAGCTCCTACAATGAGCAGTTCTTC. Its protein product is CASSTRGSSYNEQFF. The whole variable domain, filled in from reference TRBV7-3 and TRBJ2-1, reads GAGVSQTPSNKVTEKGKYVELRCDPISGHTALYWYRQSLGQGPEFLIYFQGTGAADDSGLPNDRFFAVRPEGSVSTLKIQRTERGDSAVYLCASSTRGSSYNEQFFGPGTRLTVL.

The chain joins TRBV27 to TRBJ1-5; the match to TRBD1 covers 8 bases. Losses at the gene ends were 8 bases for V and 5 bases for J; bases not matched to a gene: 14. Germline V gene sequence: CDR1 MNHEY, CDR2 SMNVEV (reference sequence). There are 16 residues in the CDR3. CDR3 residues: CASRTYGQGAHQPQHF. For the CDR3, the DNA is TGTGCCAGCCGAACATACGGGCAGGGGGCCCATCAGCCCCAGCATTTT.

This clone occurred a few times. The V gene is TRBV5-4, the J gene TRBJ1-3; maybe TRBD1 (6 bases). Trimming pared 6 bases from V and 0 bases from J, leaving 13 bases between. Germline CDR1 SGHNT, CDR2 YYREEE (reference sequence). CDR3 length equals 15 residues. In nucleotides, the CDR3 is TGTGCCAGCAACTGGACAGAGAGCTCTGGAAACACCATATATTTT. Translation: CASNWTESSGNTIYF.

The chain joins TRBV5-4 to TRBJ1-2; perhaps TRBD1 as D (5 bases). Per the germline V gene, CDR1 is SGHNT and CDR2 is YYREEE (reference sequence). The CDR3 loop spans 14 amino acids. Trimming stripped 2 bases from V and 8 bases from J, with 16 bases between. Written as DNA, the CDR3 is TGTGCCAGCAGCTTTGTGGGGCCCGAGGAAGGCTACACCTTC. Amino acids: CASSFVGPEEGYTF.

The CDR3 spells CASSRGTVNTGELFF. Here the CDR3 DNA reads TGTGCCAGCAGCCGAGGGACAGTGAACACCGGGGAGCTGTTTTTT. This rearrangement joins TRBV6-2 or TRBV6-3 to TRBJ2-2; TRBD1 aligns across 7 bases. J lost 1 base, V lost 6 bases, and 5 bases had no gene match. This CDR3 is built from 15 residues. Germline V gives CDR1 MNHEY, CDR2 SVGEGT.

This rearrangement joins TRBV30 to TRBJ2-1; 7 bases agree with TRBD1. The germline CDR1 and CDR2 sequences are GTSNPN and SVGIG (reference sequence). This CDR3 spans 15 amino acids. Unmatched junction bases numbered 3, after V lost 0 bases and J lost 1 base. CDR3 nucleotides: TGTGCCTGGAGTGTGAGGGACAGATCCTACAATGAGCAGTTCTTC. Amino acid sequence: CAWSVRDRSYNEQFF.

The genes are TRBV3-1 (or the pseudogene TRBV3-2) and TRBJ2-7; D is possibly TRBD2 (5 bases). Germline CDR1 is LGHDT and CDR2 is YNNKEL (reference sequence). The CDR3 extends over 14 amino acids. The V and J ends lost 0 bases and 3 bases respectively, with 9 bases between them. CDR3 nucleotides: TGTGCCAGCAGCCAAGATTTGAGGGTCTACGAGCAGTACTTC. Its translation is CASSQDLRVYEQYF.

The chain couples TRBV9 to TRBJ2-2; D may be TRBD1 (5 bases). With 3 bases removed from V and 0 bases from J, the gap between germline ends came to 12 bases. Looked up from germline, CDR1 is SGDLS and CDR2 is YYNGEE. This CDR3 has 16 residues. The CDR3 DNA reads as TGTGCCAGCAGCGCACAACAGGCCTCGAACACCGGGGAGCTGTTTTTT. Residues: CASSAQQASNTGELFF. The full variable domain, completed using reference TRBV9 and TRBJ2-2, is DSGVTQTPKHLITATGQRVTLRCSPRSGDLSVYWYQQSLDQGLQFLIQYYNGEERAKGNILERFSAQQFPDLHSELNLSSLELGDSALYFCASSAQQASNTGELFFGEGSRLTVL.